This paragraph reports one TCR beta chain. Its target is not known. The data are from a study of cytomegalovirus exposure and HLA in healthy donors. PCR primers comprised 60 Vbeta and 13 Jbeta primers. Sequencing was performed with immunoSEQ multiplex PCR; in TCRdb, only in-frame clones are kept and a portion is missing. There are 200,000 to 250,000 clones in the sample; roughly 84% occur only once, and less than 2% lies in the top ten. V lost 4 bases and J 6 bases, leaving 12 bases between the germline ends. The CDR3 covers 13 residues. Germline V gives CDR1 SNHLY, CDR2 FYNNEI. Broader study findings: Versus the approximately 700-donor mean, an Asian-associated ancestry cluster reportedly showed fewer N-insertions in a later analysis.

The J gene is TRBJ1-1, the V gene TRBV2; no clear D gene. This TCR was recovered from a man over 45 in good health and CMV-seronegative. The sequenced material came from PBMCs. In DNA, the CDR3 is TGTGCCAGCAGTGTGGAGGTTAGGTCTGAAGCTTTCTTT. The encoded protein is CASSVEVRSEAFF.